This T cell receptor (beta chain) is from a study of cytomegalovirus exposure and HLA in healthy donors. Study results and limitations: An analysis that was carried out later associated 17,000 or so TCR beta sequences with HLA alleles at 0.05 false discovery rate. According to a later analysis, most TCR beta chains associated with CMV appeared HLA-restricted. Published work reported that the classifier diagnosed cytomegalovirus status with high specificity and sensitivity.

As concerns this clone: Its matching antigen is unknown.

CDR1 and CDR2 (germline): LGHNA, YNFKEQ. The CDR3 totals 13 residues. V gave up 0 bases and J gave up 3 bases, with 3 bases separating them. The PCR ran on 60 Vbeta and 13 Jbeta primers. As processed by the authors: Roughly 11 million shared chains were among the roughly 80 million unique TCR beta chains that a later analysis counted. Clones were sequenced by immunoSEQ multiplex PCR, and TCRdb holds only the in-frame ones, with some missing. V and J calls and clone size are given by that table; D and trimming were obtained from the DNA. The table for this sample gives about 75,000 clones. The source is a middle-aged man in good health and CMV-seronegative. Sequenced: PBMCs. The rearrangement uses TRBV4-2 and TRBJ1-5; unclear D gene. The CDR3 region is CASSQDNNQPQHF. As DNA, the CDR3 is TGTGCCAGCAGCCAAGATAACAATCAGCCCCAGCATTTT.